These T cell receptor beta chains were read from a single sample in a study of cytomegalovirus exposure and HLA in healthy donors. The assay was immunoSEQ multiplex PCR, and TCRdb's table has in-frame clones only and misses some. The sample holds 150,000 or so clones, over 75% seen once. The sequencing input was PBMCs. Receptors originate from a man aged 35 to 55 in good health and CMV-seropositive. Each CDR3 is given with its conserved first and last residue. The D gene is left open where the match is weak. A clone size is listed for some rows: how often the clone was seen (once, few, many), or a class if it is expanded.

TRBJ2-2 - TRBD1 TRBV19 CASSTSGGINTGELFF TGTGCCAGTAGTACGTCAGGGGGCATAAACACCGGGGAGCTGTTTTTT
TRBJ1-3 - - TRBV19 CAGGRGGAGNTIYF TGTGCCGGCGGCAGGGGAGGGGCTGGAAACACCATATATTTT
TRBJ2-7 - TRBD2 TRBV28 CASSLPPSGSVFTREQYF TGTGCCAGCAGTCTCCCCCCTAGCGGGAGCGTCTTCACCCGCGAGCAGTACTTC
TRBJ2-1 - TRBD1 TRBV5-1 CASSPGTGSYNEQFF TGCGCCAGCAGCCCCGGGACAGGGAGCTACAATGAGCAGTTCTTC
TRBJ2-3 - - TRBV7-9 CASSPPGFSDTQYF TGTGCCAGCAGCCCGCCCGGGTTTTCAGATACGCAGTATTTT
TRBJ1-1 - - TRBV28 CASSPGVEAFF TGTGCCAGCAGTCCAGGGGTCGAGGCTTTCTTT
TRBJ2-2 - - TRBV30 CAWSVSGVTGELFF TGTGCCTGGAGTGTATCCGGGGTCACCGGGGAGCTGTTTTTT
TRBJ1-5 - - TRBV7-3 CASSLPEVSNQPQHF TGTGCCAGCAGCTTACCAGAGGTGAGCAATCAGCCCCAGCATTTT
TRBJ2-4 - - TRBV5-1 CASCRGPDGNIQYF TGCGCCAGTTGCCGAGGCCCCGATGGGAACATTCAGTACTTC
TRBJ2-2 - TRBD2 TRBV4-2 CASSPTRGEGLTGELFF TGTGCCAGCAGCCCAACAAGAGGGGAGGGCTTGACCGGGGAGCTGTTTTTT
TRBJ2-1 - TRBD2 TRBV28 CASSFQGLAGGNEQFF TGTGCCAGCAGTTTTCAGGGACTAGCGGGAGGGAATGAGCAGTTCTTC
TRBJ2-2 - TRBD2 TRBV19 CASSIEVPLAGRNTGELFF TGTGCCAGTAGTATCGAGGTCCCGCTAGCGGGAAGGAACACCGGGGAGCTGTTTTTT
TRBJ2-3 few TRBD2 TRBV19 CASSIEAGTSHTDTQYF TGTGCCAGTAGTATAGAGGCTGGGACTAGCCACACAGATACGCAGTATTTT
TRBJ2-7 - - TRBV6-1 CATTSREFSLFGQYF TGTGCCACAACTAGCCGGGAATTCTCCCTTTTTGGGCAGTACTTC
TRBJ2-2 - - TRBV27 CASSIGYPGELFF TGTGCCAGCAGTATCGGTTACCCCGGGGAGCTGTTTTTT
TRBJ2-7 - TRBD2 TRBV28 CASNSAGGVSYEQYF TGTGCCAGCAATTCAGCGGGAGGTGTTTCCTACGAGCAGTACTTC
TRBJ2-3 - - TRBV10-3 CAISGGLTDTQYF TGTGCCATCAGCGGGGGACTGACAGATACGCAGTATTTT
TRBJ2-7 - TRBD2 TRBV18 CASSPPIAGDYEQYF TGTGCCAGCTCACCACCGATAGCGGGGGACTACGAGCAGTACTTC
TRBJ2-4 - TRBD1 TRBV7-9 CASSRHLDRGAIQYF TGTGCCAGCAGCCGACATCTCGACAGGGGAGCTATTCAGTACTTC
TRBJ2-3 - - TRBV5-6 CASRRGVGGLGQDTQYF TGTGCCAGCAGGCGCGGGGTCGGGGGATTGGGGCAGGATACGCAGTATTTT
TRBJ1-4 - - TRBV18 CASSPATGSATNEKLFF TGTGCCAGCTCACCAGCGACAGGATCAGCAACTAATGAAAAACTGTTTTTT
TRBJ2-3 - - TRBV5-4 CASSLKKGSADTQYF TGTGCCAGCAGCTTAAAAAAGGGGTCCGCAGATACGCAGTATTTT
TRBJ2-7 once TRBD2 TRBV5-5 CASSLGLAGGEQYF TGTGCCAGCAGCTTGGGACTAGCGGGAGGCGAGCAGTACTTC
TRBJ2-7 - - TRBV5-1 CASTFIGADEQYF TGCGCCAGCACATTTATCGGAGCGGACGAGCAGTACTTC
TRBJ2-7 - - TRBV7-6 CASSPFEWREHSREQYF TGTGCCAGCAGCCCCTTCGAGTGGCGGGAACATTCTAGAGAGCAGTACTTC
TRBJ1-1 - TRBD1 TRBV28 CASRGAGGSYTEAFF TGTGCCAGCAGAGGCGCAGGGGGCTCGTACACTGAAGCTTTCTTT
TRBJ2-1 - TRBD2 TRBV18 CASSPGARGLNEQFF TGTGCCAGCTCACCCGGGGCGCGGGGGTTAAATGAGCAGTTCTTC
TRBJ2-1 - TRBD2 TRBV7-2 CASSDILAGAVEQFF TGTGCCAGCAGCGACATCTTAGCGGGAGCGGTAGAGCAGTTCTTC
TRBJ2-7 - TRBD2 TRBV4-1 CASSQDSGSPYEQYF TGCGCCAGCAGCCAAGATAGCGGGAGTCCCTACGAGCAGTACTTC
TRBJ2-7 - TRBD2 TRBV11-2 CASSPTGVGLAGGTYEQYF TGTGCCAGCAGCCCGACAGGGGTAGGACTAGCGGGAGGGACCTACGAGCAGTACTTC
TRBJ2-3 once - TRBV2 CASSGTARTDTQYF TGTGCCAGCAGTGGGACAGCCCGCACAGATACGCAGTATTTT
TRBJ1-3 - - TRBV9 CASSTQGRNTIYF TGTGCCAGCAGCACCCAGGGGAGAAACACCATATATTTT
TRBJ1-1 once - TRBV5-5 CASSLRGGNTEAFF TGTGCCAGCAGCTTGCGGGGGGGGAACACTGAAGCTTTCTTT
TRBJ2-1 - - TRBV5-1 CASSLQAPSNEQFF TGCGCCAGCAGCTTGCAAGCCCCGTCGAATGAGCAGTTCTTC
TRBJ2-7 few TRBD1 TRBV7-9 CASSTGTGVSYEQYF TGTGCCAGCAGTACCGGCACAGGGGTTTCCTACGAGCAGTACTTC
TRBJ1-5 - - TRBV10-3 CAISAGKNQPQHF TGTGCCATCAGTGCGGGAAAAAATCAGCCCCAGCATTTT
TRBJ2-1 - TRBD1 TRBV4-1 CASSSPMGTAGYNEQFF TGCGCCAGCAGCTCGCCCATGGGGACAGCTGGTTACAATGAGCAGTTCTTC
TRBJ1-1 - TRBD1 TRBV5-4 CASSKQGWTEAFF TGTGCCAGCAGCAAACAGGGGTGGACTGAAGCTTTCTTT
TRBJ2-3 few - TRBV30 CAAGGGSTDTQYF TGTGCCGCTGGCGGCGGCAGCACAGATACGCAGTATTTT
TRBJ2-7 - - TRBV7-2 CASSSIARRYEQYF TGTGCCAGCAGCTCGATAGCGAGACGGTACGAGCAGTACTTC
TRBJ2-7 few - TRBV21-1 CASSKGTAGVHEQYF TGTGCCAGCAGCAAAGGAACCGCGGGCGTCCACGAGCAGTACTTC
TRBJ2-2 few TRBD2 TRBV27 CASSSSGIYTGELFF TGTGCCAGCAGTTCTAGCGGGATTTACACCGGGGAGCTGTTTTTT
TRBJ2-7 - - TRBV6-4 CASAQSAGGWYEQYF TGTGCCAGCGCCCAATCCGCCGGCGGGTGGTACGAGCAGTACTTC